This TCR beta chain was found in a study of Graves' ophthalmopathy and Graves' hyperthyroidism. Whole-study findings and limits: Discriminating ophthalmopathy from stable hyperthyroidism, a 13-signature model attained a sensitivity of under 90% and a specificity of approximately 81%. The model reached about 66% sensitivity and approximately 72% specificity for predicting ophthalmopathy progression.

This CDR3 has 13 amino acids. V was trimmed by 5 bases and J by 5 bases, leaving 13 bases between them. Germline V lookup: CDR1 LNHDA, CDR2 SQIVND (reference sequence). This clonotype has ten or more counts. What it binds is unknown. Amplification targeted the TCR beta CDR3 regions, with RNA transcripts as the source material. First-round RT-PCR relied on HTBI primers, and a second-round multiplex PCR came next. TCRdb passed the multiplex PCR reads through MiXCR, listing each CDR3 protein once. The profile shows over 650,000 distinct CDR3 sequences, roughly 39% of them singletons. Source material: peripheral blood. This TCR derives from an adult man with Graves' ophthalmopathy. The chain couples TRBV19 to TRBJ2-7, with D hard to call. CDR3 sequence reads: CASSPRARDEQYF. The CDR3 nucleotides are TGTGCCAGTAGTCCCCGTGCTCGAGACGAGCAGTACTTC.